This TCR beta chain was documented in a study of T cell responses to AZD1222 COVID-19 vaccine. Across the whole study: Investigators merged groups given second doses at roughly 4 or roughly 12 weeks.

General study results and limits: The study found Spike-specific TCR breadth and depth rose after two AZD1222 doses. Variant regions that are unmutated are reportedly the target of nearly half of spike-specific TCRs.

Assay: immunoSEQ multiplex PCR; the TCRdb copy retains only in-frame clones and omits some. The sample contains some 150,000 clones, about nine tenths of which appear only once. On this clone: Its antigen is still unknown. A read error may produce the germline difference seen at one junction end.

The germline V gene has CDR1 LNHDA and CDR2 SQIVND (reference sequence). This CDR3 has 16 amino acids. The gene calls are TRBV19 and TRBJ2-1, with D unresolved. This clonotype was sampled from an adult in good health. Source: peripheral blood, taken on day 0 of AZD1222 vaccination. The CDR3 DNA follows: TGTGCCAGTACTATAGGAGCCGAAAGCTCCTACAATGAGCAGTTCTTC. This gives the protein CASTIGAESSYNEQFF.